Each of the 12 T cell receptor beta chains below was sequenced from the same sample in a study of shared clonotypes between healthy human individuals. Some clones are missing from TCRdb's copy, which holds only in-frame ones; the method was immunoSEQ multiplex PCR. This table has about a million clones, about 75% appearing once. What was sequenced was memory CD4+ T cells sorted from blood. Subset noted: CD45RA-negative fraction. Receptor source: a young man in good health.

This chain connects TRBV5-6 to TRBJ2-7; TRBD1 agrees at 10 bases. Germline CDR1 is SGHDT and CDR2 is YYEEEE. The CDR3 has 13 amino acids. With V trimmed by 4 bases and J by 5 bases, 3 bases remained unmatched. CDR3 region: CASSDGTGDEQYF. The CDR3 bases are TGTGCCAGCAGCGATGGGACAGGGGACGAGCAGTACTTC.

Remarks on this clone: Other DNA sequences from this sample encode an identical CDR3 as well. This chain connects TRBV2 to TRBJ2-5; D gene uncertain. Per germline, CDR1 SNHLY and CDR2 FYNNEI. The germline V and J ends were trimmed by 0 bases and 5 bases, with 1 base remaining between them. The CDR3 runs 11 residues. This chain's CDR3 is CASSEAETQYF. As DNA, the CDR3 is TGTGCCAGCAGTGAAGCGGAGACCCAGTACTTC.

This sequence joins TRBV6-6 and TRBJ2-5; no clear D gene. Germline-derived CDR1 and CDR2 are MNHNY and SVGAGI (reference sequence). With 2 bases removed from V and 4 bases from J, the gap between germline ends came to 2 bases. This CDR3 region has 11 residues. CDR3 sequence: CASSYPETQYF. CDR3 DNA: TGTGCCAGCAGTTACCCAGAGACCCAGTACTTC.

CDR3 sequence: CASSSRGLATNEKLFF. The CDR3 DNA reads as TGTGCCAGCAGCTCCCGAGGCCTAGCAACTAATGAAAAACTGTTTTTT. V and J are TRBV7-6 and TRBJ1-4; D call uncertain. In germline, CDR1 is SGHVS, CDR2 FNYEAQ. V was clipped by 4 bases and J by 0 bases, with 12 bases between them. The CDR3 runs to 16 residues. Based on the CDR3 plus reference TRBV7-6 and TRBJ1-4, the full variable domain is GAGVSQSPRYKVTKRGQDVALRCDPISGHVSLYWYRQALGQGPEFLTYFNYEAQQDKSGLPNDRFSAERPEGSISTLTIQRTEQRDSAMYRCASSSRGLATNEKLFFGSGTQLSVL.

CDR3 DNA: TGTGCCAGCACCCCCCACCTGGGGAACACTGAAGCTTTCTTT. It encodes CASTPHLGNTEAFF. V is TRBV7-2 and J is TRBJ1-1; D not resolved. V was shortened by 7 bases and J by 1 base, with 13 bases between the two germline ends. The CDR3 is 14 residues long. Per germline, CDR1 SGHTA and CDR2 FQGNSA.

The sample holds many counts of this clone. The rearrangement links TRBV25-1 to TRBJ2-3; D call uncertain. Germline loops: CDR1 MGHDK, CDR2 SYGVNS. The V end was cut by 6 bases, the J end by 0 bases, with 10 bases between. This CDR3 has 14 amino acids. The CDR3: CASSPSSSTDTQYF. In DNA, the CDR3 is TGTGCCAGCAGCCCGTCCTCTAGCACAGATACGCAGTATTTT. The variable domain in full, completed from reference TRBV25-1 and TRBJ2-3, reads EADIYQTPRYLVIGTGKKITLECSQTMGHDKMYWYQQDPGMELHLIHYSYGVNSTEKGDLSSESTVSRIRTEHFPLTLESARPSHTSQYLCASSPSSSTDTQYFGPGTRLTVL.

In the case of this clone: Within the sample, other DNA sequences also encode this same CDR3. This rearrangement joins TRBV30 to TRBJ1-1; D gene ambiguous. The CDR3 consists of 11 residues. The V gene's germline CDR1 is GTSNPN and CDR2 SVGIG (reference sequence). Trimming cost V 3 bases and J 3 bases, with 5 bases left between them. The CDR3 region is CAWSGDTEAFF. Written as DNA, the CDR3 is TGTGCCTGGAGCGGGGACACTGAAGCTTTCTTT. Complete variable domain (other parts from reference TRBV30 and TRBJ1-1): SQTIHQWPATLVQPVGSPLSLECTVEGTSNPNLYWYRQAAGRGLQLLFYSVGIGQISSEVPQNLSASRPQDRQFILSSKKLLLSDSGFYLCAWSGDTEAFFGQGTRLTVV.

V is TRBV30 and J is TRBJ2-3, with TRBD2 matching over 8 bases. This CDR3 contains 14 residues. Per the germline V gene, CDR1 is GTSNPN and CDR2 is SVGIG (reference sequence). The CDR3 sequence: CTMGRGGSTDTQYF. CDR3 DNA: TGTACCATGGGCCGGGGGGGAAGCACAGATACGCAGTATTTT.

For this clone: The same CDR3 arises from other DNA sequences in this sample as well. The CDR3 nucleotides read TGTGCCAGCTCACCACCGGGGGGGAACGAGCAGTACTTC. Protein: CASSPPGGNEQYF. The chain has TRBV18 and TRBJ2-7, with 7 bases that match TRBD2. Germline V CDR1 and CDR2: KGHSH, LQKENI. This CDR3 has 13 residues. After removal of 0 bases from V and 5 bases from J, the junction contained 1 base not matched to a gene.

The rearrangement uses TRBV2 and TRBJ1-5; D call uncertain. The CDR3 is made up of 14 amino acids. Per germline, CDR1 SNHLY and CDR2 FYNNEI. V was clipped by 0 bases and J by 4 bases, with 7 bases between them. CDR3 in DNA: TGTGCCAGCAGTGAAGCGACGAGGAATCAGCCCCAGCATTTT. It yields the protein CASSEATRNQPQHF.

Turning to this clone: Other DNA sequences in this sample translate to the same CDR3. The rearrangement uses TRBV2 and TRBJ2-2; TRBD1 agrees at 7 bases. From germline, CDR1 is SNHLY and CDR2 FYNNEI. CDR3 length: 15 residues. J gave up 0 bases and V 6 bases, and 4 bases lay outside the gene matches. The CDR3 sequence: CASSWTGANTGELFF. CDR3 sequence (DNA): TGTGCCAGCAGCTGGACAGGCGCGAACACCGGGGAGCTGTTTTTT.

This clone was seen at least ten times. V is TRBV30 and J is TRBJ2-5; TRBD2 matches 8 bases. The CDR3 is 17 residues long. The junction had 10 bases not matched to a gene; V was cut back by 1 base and J by 0 bases. Per germline, CDR1 GTSNPN and CDR2 SVGIG (reference sequence). CDR3 nucleotides: TGTGCCTGGAGTGCCCCCCTACTAGCGGAGTACCAAGAGACCCAGTACTTC. As protein: CAWSAPLLAEYQETQYF.